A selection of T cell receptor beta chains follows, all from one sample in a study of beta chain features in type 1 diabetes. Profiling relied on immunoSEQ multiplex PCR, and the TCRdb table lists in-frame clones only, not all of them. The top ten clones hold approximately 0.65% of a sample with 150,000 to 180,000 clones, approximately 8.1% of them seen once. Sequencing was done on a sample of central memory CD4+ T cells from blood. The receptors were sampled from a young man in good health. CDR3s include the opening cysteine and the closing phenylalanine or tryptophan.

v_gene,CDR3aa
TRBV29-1,CSVEVGGGEQFF
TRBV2,CASSEARQPGETQYF
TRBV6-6,CASSLDSDTEAFF
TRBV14,CASSPWTSGSSYNEQFF
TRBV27,CASSRTSPGYNEQFF
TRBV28,CASRDRGRRRDYEQYF
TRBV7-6,CASSSIRGPNQPQHF
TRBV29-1,CSAANTGELFF
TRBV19,CASKPTDGGSYGYTF
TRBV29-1,CSVSRLTAGYTEAFF
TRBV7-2,CASSTAYEQYF
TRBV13,CASSWDRTQETQYF
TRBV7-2,CASSSTTGTGIYTF
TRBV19,CASSMGRDTEAFF
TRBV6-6,CASSYSRTGGLDTQYF
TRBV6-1,CASSENYPSSYEQYF
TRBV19,CASSITGGRETQYF
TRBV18,CASSRRGTGVYEQYF
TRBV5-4,CASSGRGLTYEQYF
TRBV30,CAWSVTSGEYEQYF
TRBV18,CASSPPAREGYTF
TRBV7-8,CASSLGDRGSEAFF
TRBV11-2,CASSFEGSYGYTF
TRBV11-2,CASSLVRAGGANTEAFF
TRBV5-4,CASSRDSNTEAFF
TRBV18,CASAGQGNWYEQYF
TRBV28,CASRTGTGGTDTQYF
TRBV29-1,CSVGPQQGLILNTEAFF
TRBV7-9,CASSPGQNSNEQFF
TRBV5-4,CASANEGAYTEAFF
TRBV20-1,CSASSRVEQYF
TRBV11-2,CASSLSLRDTQYF
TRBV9,CASSLKGGSHEQYF
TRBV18,CASSRTRNTEAFF
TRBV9,CASSVDAGDYGYTF
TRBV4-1,CASSLILREKLFF
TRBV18,CASSPTQTGKSYEQYF
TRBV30,CAWSVGEEMYEQYF
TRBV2,CASSSTGYEQYF
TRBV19,CASSMRTNQPQHF
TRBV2,CASSRQGDYGYTF
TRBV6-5,CASTRRGANSPLHF
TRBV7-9,CASSFLGRAYEQYF
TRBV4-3,CASSQDLGGERRYEQYF
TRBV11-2,CASSIGQAETQYF
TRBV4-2,CASSQSGRENIQYF
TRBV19,CASSSLRTGNTGELFF
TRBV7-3,CASSLRRPDATYEQYF
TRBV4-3,CASSQVWMSGGENIQYF
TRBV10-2,CASSRYSNQPQHF
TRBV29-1,CSVARTGGGNEQFF
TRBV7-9,CASSLVVRGNEQFF
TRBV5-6,CASSLGLADQETQYF
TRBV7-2,CASSLWQGNEKLFF
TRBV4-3,CASSQDIGRNIQYF
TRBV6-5,CASSRRVSQDTQYF